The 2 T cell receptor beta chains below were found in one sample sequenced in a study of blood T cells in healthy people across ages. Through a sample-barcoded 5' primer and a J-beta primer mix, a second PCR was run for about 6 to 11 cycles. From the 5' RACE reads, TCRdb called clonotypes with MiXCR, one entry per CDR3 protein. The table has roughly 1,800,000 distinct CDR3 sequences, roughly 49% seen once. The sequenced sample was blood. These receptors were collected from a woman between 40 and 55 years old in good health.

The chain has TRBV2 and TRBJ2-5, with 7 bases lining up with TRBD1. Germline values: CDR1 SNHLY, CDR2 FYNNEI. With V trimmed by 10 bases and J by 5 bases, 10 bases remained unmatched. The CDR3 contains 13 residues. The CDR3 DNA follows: TGTGCCAACCGCCGGGACAGCTGGGAGACCCAGTACTTC. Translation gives CANRRDSWETQYF. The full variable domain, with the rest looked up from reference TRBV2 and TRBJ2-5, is EPEVTQTPSHQVTQMGQEVILRCVPISNHLYFYWYRQILGQKVEFLVSFYNNEISEKSEIFDDQFSVERPDGSNFTLKIRSTKLEDSAMYFCANRRDSWETQYFGPGTRLLVL.

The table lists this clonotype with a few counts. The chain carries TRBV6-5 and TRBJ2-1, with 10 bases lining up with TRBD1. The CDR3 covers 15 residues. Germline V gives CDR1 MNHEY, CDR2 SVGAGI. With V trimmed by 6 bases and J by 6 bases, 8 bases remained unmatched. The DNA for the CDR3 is TGTGCCAGCAGACCGGGACAGGGGTTCGGCAATGAGCAGTTCTTC. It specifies CASRPGQGFGNEQFF.